These T cell receptor beta chains were read from a single sample in a study of T cells after yellow fever vaccination. In TCRdb, the 5' RACE reads were re-called with MiXCR into one record per CDR3 protein. In the table there are hundreds of thousands of distinct CDR3 sequences, about 12% of which are singletons. The sample was PBMCs, taken on the day of the yellow fever booster vaccination. The receptors derive from a man between 25 and 39 years old who received the YFV17D yellow fever vaccine. Both conserved end residues are part of each CDR3. Fields, in order: J gene, V gene, clone size, D gene, CDR3 protein, CDR3 DNA. The D gene is left open where the match is weak. Only some rows state a clone size, as once, few, many or a class for expanded clones.

j_gene: TRBJ1-1
v_gene: TRBV5-4
abundance: few
d_gene: TRBD1
CDR3aa: CASTPGGVQITEAFF
CDR3nt: TGTGCCAGCACACCAGGGGGGGTTCAAATCACTGAAGCTTTCTTT

j_gene: TRBJ1-4
v_gene: TRBV7-6
abundance: .
d_gene: .
CDR3aa: CASSPGGFGEKLFF
CDR3nt: TGTGCCAGCAGTCCGGGAGGGTTTGGGGAAAAACTGTTTTTT

j_gene: TRBJ2-5
v_gene: TRBV29-1
abundance: few
d_gene: .
CDR3aa: CSVEAGVFQETQYF
CDR3nt: TGCAGCGTTGAGGCAGGGGTCTTCCAAGAGACCCAGTACTTC

j_gene: TRBJ2-3
v_gene: TRBV29-1
abundance: few
d_gene: .
CDR3aa: CSVAEGTDTQYF
CDR3nt: TGCAGCGTAGCTGAAGGAACAGATACGCAGTATTTT

j_gene: TRBJ2-5
v_gene: TRBV5-1
abundance: few
d_gene: TRBD2
CDR3aa: CASSFTSEQETQYF
CDR3nt: TGCGCCAGCAGCTTTACTAGCGAACAAGAGACCCAGTACTTC

j_gene: TRBJ2-1
v_gene: TRBV19
abundance: .
d_gene: .
CDR3aa: CASRRAGLDYNEQFF
CDR3nt: TGTGCCAGTAGGCGAGCGGGTTTAGATTACAATGAGCAGTTCTTC

j_gene: TRBJ2-7
v_gene: TRBV14
abundance: many
d_gene: .
CDR3aa: CASSQDRSISYEQYF
CDR3nt: TGTGCCAGCAGCCAAGACAGGTCGATCTCCTACGAGCAGTACTTC

j_gene: TRBJ2-7
v_gene: TRBV6-1
abundance: .
d_gene: TRBD2
CDR3aa: CASSTVPSGRDEQYF
CDR3nt: TGTGCCAGCAGTACCGTCCCTAGCGGGAGAGACGAGCAGTACTTC

j_gene: TRBJ2-1
v_gene: TRBV19
abundance: few
d_gene: .
CDR3aa: CASSINLYNEQFF
CDR3nt: TGTGCCAGTAGTATCAACCTCTACAATGAGCAGTTCTTC

j_gene: TRBJ2-1
v_gene: TRBV6-2/TRBV6-3
abundance: .
d_gene: .
CDR3aa: CASSGDTARFF
CDR3nt: TGTGCCAGCAGTGGCGATACCGCTAGGTTCTTC

j_gene: TRBJ2-3
v_gene: TRBV5-1
abundance: .
d_gene: .
CDR3aa: CASSQLPPDTQYF
CDR3nt: TGCGCCAGCAGCCAGCTGCCCCCGGATACGCAGTATTTT

j_gene: TRBJ2-5
v_gene: TRBV6-1
abundance: .
d_gene: TRBD2
CDR3aa: CASGASTSGGEETQYF
CDR3nt: TGTGCCAGCGGAGCCAGTACTAGCGGGGGGGAAGAGACCCAGTACTTC

j_gene: TRBJ2-2
v_gene: TRBV10-1
abundance: few
d_gene: .
CDR3aa: CASSTYTGELFF
CDR3nt: TGCGCCAGCAGTACCTACACCGGGGAGCTGTTTTTT

j_gene: TRBJ2-7
v_gene: TRBV2
abundance: .
d_gene: TRBD1
CDR3aa: CASSGTGVVQYF
CDR3nt: TGTGCCAGCAGTGGGACAGGGGTTGTGCAGTACTTC

j_gene: TRBJ2-2
v_gene: TRBV28
abundance: .
d_gene: .
CDR3aa: CASSLYRGELFF
CDR3nt: TGTGCCAGCAGTTTATACCGCGGGGAGCTGTTTTTT

j_gene: TRBJ2-6
v_gene: TRBV5-1
abundance: .
d_gene: TRBD1
CDR3aa: CASSLAGTGDNFSGANVLTF
CDR3nt: TGCGCCAGCAGCTTGGCCGGGACAGGGGACAATTTCTCTGGGGCCAACGTCCTGACTTTC

j_gene: TRBJ2-1
v_gene: TRBV7-8
abundance: .
d_gene: .
CDR3aa: CASSPTPNEQFF
CDR3nt: TGTGCCAGCAGCCCCACCCCCAATGAGCAGTTCTTC

j_gene: TRBJ2-7
v_gene: TRBV6-6
abundance: .
d_gene: TRBD1
CDR3aa: CASSMTGGHEQYF
CDR3nt: TGTGCCAGCAGTATGACAGGGGGCCACGAGCAGTACTTC

j_gene: TRBJ2-4
v_gene: TRBV19
abundance: few
d_gene: TRBD2
CDR3aa: CASSMGERWGLAEGGNIQYF
CDR3nt: TGTGCCAGTAGTATGGGCGAACGGTGGGGACTAGCGGAAGGGGGGAACATTCAGTACTTC

j_gene: TRBJ2-5
v_gene: TRBV29-1
abundance: many
d_gene: .
CDR3aa: CSVDGVQETQYF
CDR3nt: TGCAGCGTTGATGGGGTTCAAGAGACCCAGTACTTC

j_gene: TRBJ1-2
v_gene: TRBV7-3
abundance: few
d_gene: .
CDR3aa: CASSPRGLPLLDGYTF
CDR3nt: TGTGCCAGCAGCCCACGGGGCCTCCCACTGCTGGATGGCTACACCTTC

j_gene: TRBJ2-1
v_gene: TRBV30
abundance: many
d_gene: .
CDR3aa: CAWNPPGRLSSYNEQFF
CDR3nt: TGTGCCTGGAACCCCCCCGGGCGCCTGAGCTCCTACAATGAGCAGTTCTTC

j_gene: TRBJ2-1
v_gene: TRBV10-3
abundance: many
d_gene: .
CDR3aa: CAISESDSGTQQFF
CDR3nt: TGTGCCATCAGTGAGTCGGATAGCGGAACGCAGCAGTTCTTC

j_gene: TRBJ2-7
v_gene: TRBV5-1
abundance: once
d_gene: TRBD2
CDR3aa: CASSLELAGGQVPYF
CDR3nt: TGCGCCAGCAGCTTGGAACTAGCGGGAGGGCAAGTTCCGTACTTC

j_gene: TRBJ2-7
v_gene: TRBV27
abundance: few
d_gene: TRBD2
CDR3aa: CASSPTSGATYEQYF
CDR3nt: TGTGCCAGCAGTCCAACTAGCGGGGCGACCTACGAGCAGTACTTC

j_gene: TRBJ2-7
v_gene: TRBV6-5
abundance: few
d_gene: TRBD2
CDR3aa: CASSSGTSGPYEQYF
CDR3nt: TGTGCCAGCAGCTCTGGGACTAGCGGCCCCTACGAGCAGTACTTC

j_gene: TRBJ1-6
v_gene: TRBV7-8
abundance: many
d_gene: .
CDR3aa: CASSYREAYNSPLHF
CDR3nt: TGTGCCAGCAGCTACAGGGAAGCCTATAATTCACCCCTCCACTTT

j_gene: TRBJ2-2
v_gene: TRBV5-1
abundance: .
d_gene: TRBD2
CDR3aa: CASSLLAGVTGELFF
CDR3nt: TGCGCCAGCAGCTTACTAGCGGGAGTTACCGGGGAGCTGTTTTTT

j_gene: TRBJ2-2
v_gene: TRBV11-2
abundance: few
d_gene: TRBD1
CDR3aa: CASSLVPGTGSFANTGELFF
CDR3nt: TGTGCCAGCAGCTTAGTCCCCGGGACAGGGTCTTTTGCGAACACCGGGGAGCTGTTTTTT

j_gene: TRBJ1-1
v_gene: TRBV7-2
abundance: few
d_gene: .
CDR3aa: CASRDSSGTEAFF
CDR3nt: TGTGCCAGCAGAGATTCGTCGGGGACTGAAGCTTTCTTT

j_gene: TRBJ1-2
v_gene: TRBV9
abundance: few
d_gene: TRBD1
CDR3aa: CASSPRTGTNYGYTF
CDR3nt: TGTGCCAGCAGCCCACGGACAGGGACTAACTATGGCTACACCTTC

j_gene: TRBJ2-1
v_gene: TRBV6-2/TRBV6-3
abundance: .
d_gene: .
CDR3aa: CASTRSVYNEQFF
CDR3nt: TGTGCCAGCACCCGTAGCGTTTACAATGAGCAGTTCTTC

j_gene: TRBJ2-2
v_gene: TRBV12-3/TRBV12-4
abundance: .
d_gene: TRBD2
CDR3aa: CASTGTSGSYTGELFF
CDR3nt: TGTGCCAGCACAGGGACTAGCGGGAGTTACACCGGGGAGCTGTTTTTT

j_gene: TRBJ1-4
v_gene: TRBV6-5
abundance: .
d_gene: .
CDR3aa: CASSYERATNEKLFF
CDR3nt: TGTGCCAGCAGTTACGAAAGGGCAACTAATGAAAAACTGTTTTTT

j_gene: TRBJ2-7
v_gene: TRBV12-3/TRBV12-4
abundance: few
d_gene: .
CDR3aa: CASSFALRGYEQYF
CDR3nt: TGTGCCAGCAGTTTCGCCTTACGGGGGTACGAGCAGTACTTC

j_gene: TRBJ2-2
v_gene: TRBV12-3/TRBV12-4
abundance: few
d_gene: .
CDR3aa: CASSPVGELFF
CDR3nt: TGTGCCAGCAGTCCTGTCGGGGAGCTGTTTTTT

j_gene: TRBJ2-4
v_gene: TRBV5-1
abundance: many
d_gene: TRBD1
CDR3aa: CASSLRGRDIQYF
CDR3nt: TGCGCCAGCAGCTTGAGGGGGCGAGACATTCAGTACTTC

j_gene: TRBJ2-7
v_gene: TRBV6-1
abundance: .
d_gene: .
CDR3aa: CASSPRPRITSYEQYF
CDR3nt: TGTGCCAGCAGTCCCCGTCCACGCATAACCTCCTACGAGCAGTACTTC

j_gene: TRBJ1-1
v_gene: TRBV20-1
abundance: few
d_gene: .
CDR3aa: CSARRGLGRTEAFF
CDR3nt: TGCAGTGCTAGGCGTGGGCTCGGGCGGACTGAAGCTTTCTTT

j_gene: TRBJ2-3
v_gene: TRBV7-2
abundance: few
d_gene: .
CDR3aa: CASTRLVADTQYF
CDR3nt: TGTGCCAGCACCCGACTAGTGGCAGATACGCAGTATTTT

j_gene: TRBJ2-7
v_gene: TRBV5-1
abundance: .
d_gene: TRBD1
CDR3aa: CASRPGTGGEQYF
CDR3nt: TGCGCCAGCAGACCCGGGACAGGGGGTGAGCAGTACTTC

j_gene: TRBJ2-1
v_gene: TRBV27
abundance: .
d_gene: .
CDR3aa: CATTQGPYNEQFF
CDR3nt: TGTGCCACCACACAGGGTCCCTACAATGAGCAGTTCTTC

j_gene: TRBJ2-7
v_gene: TRBV7-2
abundance: few
d_gene: TRBD2
CDR3aa: CASSLSGGSYPYEQYF
CDR3nt: TGTGCCAGCAGCTTATCTGGCGGGAGTTATCCCTACGAGCAGTACTTC

j_gene: TRBJ1-2
v_gene: TRBV7-9
abundance: few
d_gene: .
CDR3aa: CASSPMLPGHYGYTF
CDR3nt: TGTGCCAGCAGCCCTATGTTACCAGGGCACTATGGCTACACCTTC

j_gene: TRBJ2-1
v_gene: TRBV6-5
abundance: few
d_gene: TRBD1
CDR3aa: CASSYSRDRNNEQFF
CDR3nt: TGTGCCAGCAGTTACTCAAGGGACAGAAACAATGAGCAGTTCTTC

j_gene: TRBJ2-3
v_gene: TRBV2
abundance: .
d_gene: .
CDR3aa: CASSRHTLSF
CDR3nt: TGTGCCAGCAGTAGACACACCCTATCATTT

j_gene: TRBJ2-2
v_gene: TRBV7-9
abundance: .
d_gene: .
CDR3aa: CASSPTSWELFF
CDR3nt: TGTGCCAGCAGCCCTACGAGCTGGGAGCTGTTTTTT

j_gene: TRBJ1-2
v_gene: TRBV7-2
abundance: once
d_gene: .
CDR3aa: CASSLGYTGWGYGYTF
CDR3nt: TGTGCCAGCAGCTTAGGATATACAGGGTGGGGCTATGGCTACACCTTC

j_gene: TRBJ2-2
v_gene: TRBV2
abundance: few
d_gene: TRBD2
CDR3aa: CASSSSGSLWGELFF
CDR3nt: TGTGCCAGCAGCTCTAGCGGGAGCCTTTGGGGGGAGCTGTTTTTT

j_gene: TRBJ2-7
v_gene: TRBV28
abundance: few
d_gene: .
CDR3aa: CASRSIPGESSYEQYF
CDR3nt: TGTGCCAGCAGATCCATCCCCGGTGAGAGCTCCTACGAGCAGTACTTC

j_gene: TRBJ1-6
v_gene: TRBV20-1
abundance: few
d_gene: .
CDR3aa: CSAQAQHSPLHF
CDR3nt: TGCAGTGCACAGGCCCAGCATTCACCCCTCCACTTT

j_gene: TRBJ1-1
v_gene: TRBV7-2
abundance: .
d_gene: TRBD1
CDR3aa: CASRQGADTEAFF
CDR3nt: TGTGCCAGCAGACAGGGGGCGGACACTGAAGCTTTCTTT

j_gene: TRBJ2-5
v_gene: TRBV19
abundance: few
d_gene: .
CDR3aa: CASSVRKETQYF
CDR3nt: TGTGCCAGTAGTGTCAGAAAAGAGACCCAGTACTTC

j_gene: TRBJ2-7
v_gene: TRBV6-1
abundance: .
d_gene: .
CDR3aa: CASISNRPTYEQYF
CDR3nt: TGTGCCAGCATATCCAACCGGCCTACCTACGAGCAGTACTTC